The 9 T cell receptor beta chains presented below share a single source sample, sequenced in a study of beta chain features in type 1 diabetes. Every isolated RNA sample was fully reverse transcribed, so sequencing captured expressed TCRB transcripts. Assay: immunoSEQ multiplex PCR; the TCRdb copy retains only in-frame clones and omits some. The sample lists about 900,000 clones; roughly a sixth were seen once. Sequenced sample: naive CD4+ T cells from blood. All receptors come from a woman between 18 and 30 years old in good health.

CDR3 coding DNA: TGTGCCAGCAGCTTTATAGTCCAGCGGAGCCCCCACGAGCAGTACTTC. As protein: CASSFIVQRSPHEQYF. The chain carries TRBV7-2 and TRBJ2-7, with D tentatively TRBD2 (5 bases). Trimming shortened V by 3 bases and J by 5 bases, and 20 bases separated the two germline ends. Germline V gene data show CDR1 as SGHTA and CDR2 as FQGNSA. CDR3 length equals 16 residues.

This clone was found a few times. The chain combines TRBV10-1 with TRBJ1-1, with D possibly matching TRBD1 (5 bases). CDR1 and CDR2 (germline): WNHNN, SYGVQD (reference sequence). V shed 2 bases and J shed 6 bases, with 10 bases lying between them. The CDR3 loop spans 13 amino acids. The CDR3 bases are TGCGCCAGCAGTGAGGGCAGGGTCGCTGAAGCTTTCTTT. Translated, it gives CASSEGRVAEAFF.

J is TRBJ1-1 and V is TRBV5-1, with 7 bases that match TRBD1. The V gene's germline CDR1 is SGHRS and CDR2 YFSETQ. The CDR3 covers 13 residues. Trimming at V came to 5 bases and at J to 4 bases, leaving 5 bases not matched to a gene. CDR3 protein: CASRDRQFTEAFF. CDR3 DNA: TGCGCCAGCAGGGACAGGCAATTCACTGAAGCTTTCTTT. The full variable domain, with the rest looked up from reference TRBV5-1 and TRBJ1-1, is KAGVTQTPRYLIKTRGQQVTLSCSPISGHRSVSWYQQTPGQGLQFLFEYFSETQRNKGNFPGRFSGRQFSNSRSEMNVSTLELGDSALYLCASRDRQFTEAFFGQGTRLTVV.

Worth noting for this clone: Within the sample, other DNA sequences also encode this same CDR3. The chain is built from TRBV21-1 and TRBJ1-2. TRBV21-1 represents a pseudogene. The CDR3 has 11 residues. The DNA of the CDR3 is TGTGCCAGCAGCAAAGACTATGGCTACACCTTC. Its translation: CASSKDYGYTF.

The V call is TRBV19, the J call TRBJ2-1, with 10 bases matching TRBD2. Germline V lookup: CDR1 LNHDA, CDR2 SQIVND (reference sequence). This CDR3 comprises 18 residues. Germline trimming cut 9 bases from V and 0 bases from J; bases unmatched to any gene: 14. The CDR3 sequence is CARPKRLAGESSYNEQFF. CDR3 coding DNA: TGTGCCAGACCGAAACGGCTAGCGGGAGAGAGCTCCTACAATGAGCAGTTCTTC.

The gene calls are TRBV7-9 and TRBJ2-5, with D hard to call. V was shortened by 1 base and J by 7 bases, with 13 bases between the two germline ends. Germline-derived CDR1 and CDR2 are SEHNR and FQNEAQ (reference sequence). This CDR3 has 14 amino acids. The CDR3 DNA sequence: TGTGCCAGCAGCTTAGTGTCCTCCCGTGGGACCCAGTACTTC. This gives the protein CASSLVSSRGTQYF.

The V gene is TRBV7-2, the J gene TRBJ2-7; 8 bases are a match to TRBD2. Germline CDR1 reads SGHTA; CDR2 reads FQGNSA. V trimming: 2 bases; J trimming: 4 bases; junction bases outside the gene matches: 7. The CDR3 runs to 15 residues. The CDR3 reads CASSLRPSGFYEQYF. The CDR3 DNA reads TGTGCCAGCAGCTTACGACCTAGCGGGTTTTACGAGCAGTACTTC.

The rearrangement uses TRBV5-4 and TRBJ2-1; the D is unclear. CDR1 and CDR2 from the germline V gene are SGHNT and YYREEE (reference sequence). Trimming stripped 4 bases from V and 10 bases from J, with 12 bases between. This CDR3 spans 12 amino acids. DNA of the CDR3: TGTGCCAGCAGCCTCGACTCAGCCGAGCAGTTCTTC. Its translation is CASSLDSAEQFF.

This clone was recorded a few times. The chain joins TRBV9 to TRBJ2-1; possibly TRBD1 for D (6 bases). This CDR3 spans 15 amino acids. CDR1 SGDLS and CDR2 YYNGEE come from the germline V gene. V was pared by 4 bases and J by 1 base, with 12 bases between. This chain's CDR3 is CASSPRTDSYNEQFF. As DNA, the CDR3 is TGTGCCAGCAGCCCCCGGACAGATTCCTACAATGAGCAGTTCTTC.